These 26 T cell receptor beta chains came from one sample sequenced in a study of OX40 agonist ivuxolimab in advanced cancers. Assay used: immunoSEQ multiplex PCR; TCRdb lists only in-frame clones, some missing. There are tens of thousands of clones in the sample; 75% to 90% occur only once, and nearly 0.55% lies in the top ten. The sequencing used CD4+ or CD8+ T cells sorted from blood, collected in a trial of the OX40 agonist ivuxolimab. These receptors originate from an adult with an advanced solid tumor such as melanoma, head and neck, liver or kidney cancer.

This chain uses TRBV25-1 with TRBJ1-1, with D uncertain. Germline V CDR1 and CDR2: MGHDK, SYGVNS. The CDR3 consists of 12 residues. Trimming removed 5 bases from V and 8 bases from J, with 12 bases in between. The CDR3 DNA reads TGTGCCAGCAGTTTTACCGCGAACGAAGCTTTCTTT. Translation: CASSFTANEAFF.

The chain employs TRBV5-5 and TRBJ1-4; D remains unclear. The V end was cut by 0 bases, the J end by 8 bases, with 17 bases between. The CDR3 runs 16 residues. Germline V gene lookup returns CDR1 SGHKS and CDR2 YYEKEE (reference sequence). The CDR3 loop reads CASSLDIRDGAEKLFF. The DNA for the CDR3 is TGTGCCAGCAGCTTGGATATTCGTGACGGAGCCGAAAAACTGTTTTTT.

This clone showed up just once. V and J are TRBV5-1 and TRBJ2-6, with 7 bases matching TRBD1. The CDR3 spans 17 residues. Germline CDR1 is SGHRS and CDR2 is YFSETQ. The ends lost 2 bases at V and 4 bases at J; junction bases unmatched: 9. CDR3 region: CASSFGPGGSGANVLTF. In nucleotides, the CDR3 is TGCGCCAGCAGCTTCGGCCCAGGGGGATCCGGGGCCAACGTCCTGACTTTC. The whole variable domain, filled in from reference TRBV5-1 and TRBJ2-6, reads KAGVTQTPRYLIKTRGQQVTLSCSPISGHRSVSWYQQTPGQGLQFLFEYFSETQRNKGNFPGRFSGRQFSNSRSEMNVSTLELGDSALYLCASSFGPGGSGANVLTFGAGSRLTVL.

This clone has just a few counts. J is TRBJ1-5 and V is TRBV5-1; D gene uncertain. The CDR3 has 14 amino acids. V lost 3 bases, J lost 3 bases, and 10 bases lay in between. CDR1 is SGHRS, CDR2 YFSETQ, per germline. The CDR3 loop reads CASSSGLDNQPQHF. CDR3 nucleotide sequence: TGCGCCAGCAGCTCCGGACTTGACAATCAGCCCCAGCATTTT. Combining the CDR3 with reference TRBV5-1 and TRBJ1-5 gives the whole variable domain KAGVTQTPRYLIKTRGQQVTLSCSPISGHRSVSWYQQTPGQGLQFLFEYFSETQRNKGNFPGRFSGRQFSNSRSEMNVSTLELGDSALYLCASSSGLDNQPQHFGDGTRLSIL.

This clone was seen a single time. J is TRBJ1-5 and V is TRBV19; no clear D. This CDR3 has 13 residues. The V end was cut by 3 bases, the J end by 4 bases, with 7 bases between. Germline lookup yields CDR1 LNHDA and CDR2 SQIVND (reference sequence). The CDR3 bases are TGTGCCAGTAGTATCCAGCCGAATCAGCCCCAGCATTTT. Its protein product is CASSIQPNQPQHF.

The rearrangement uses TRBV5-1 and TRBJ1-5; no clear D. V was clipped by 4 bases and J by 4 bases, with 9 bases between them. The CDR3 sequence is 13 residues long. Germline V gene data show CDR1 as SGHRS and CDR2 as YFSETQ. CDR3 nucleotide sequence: TGCGCCAGCAGCCCGGAGGTTAATCAGCCCCAGCATTTT. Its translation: CASSPEVNQPQHF.

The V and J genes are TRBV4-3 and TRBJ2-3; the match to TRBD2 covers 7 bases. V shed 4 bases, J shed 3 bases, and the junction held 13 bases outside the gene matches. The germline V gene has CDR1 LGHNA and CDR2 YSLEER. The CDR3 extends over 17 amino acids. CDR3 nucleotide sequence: TGCGCCAGCAGCCCCCTGGGCGGGGGAGTAAGGACAGATACGCAGTATTTT. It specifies CASSPLGGGVRTDTQYF.

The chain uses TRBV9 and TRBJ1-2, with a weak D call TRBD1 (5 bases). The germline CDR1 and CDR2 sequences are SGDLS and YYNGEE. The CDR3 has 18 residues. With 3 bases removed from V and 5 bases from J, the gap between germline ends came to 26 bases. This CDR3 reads CASSGGTGTALGRYGYTF. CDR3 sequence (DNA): TGTGCCAGCAGCGGGGGAACCGGGACCGCCCTTGGAAGGTATGGCTACACCTTC. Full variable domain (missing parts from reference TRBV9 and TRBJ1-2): DSGVTQTPKHLITATGQRVTLRCSPRSGDLSVYWYQQSLDQGLQFLIQYYNGEERAKGNILERFSAQQFPDLHSELNLSSLELGDSALYFCASSGGTGTALGRYGYTFGSGTRLTVV.

The CDR3 spells CASSLDFGTSTNEQFF. CDR3 bases: TGTGCCAGCAGCTTAGATTTCGGGACTAGTACCAATGAGCAGTTCTTC. The chain carries TRBV7-2 and TRBJ2-1, with 8 bases that match TRBD2. Trimming removed 1 base from V and 6 bases from J; junction bases left unmatched: 8. This CDR3 region has 16 residues. CDR1 SGHTA and CDR2 FQGNSA come from the germline V gene.

CDR3 DNA sequence: TGTGCCAGCGGTAGCGGGGTGAGCACAGATACGCAGTATTTT. The encoded protein is CASGSGVSTDTQYF. The V call is TRBV5-4, the J call TRBJ2-3; 8 nucleotides agree with TRBD2. Germline V lookup: CDR1 SGHNT, CDR2 YYREEE (reference sequence). The CDR3 has 14 residues. V lost 7 bases and J lost 0; bases outside the gene matches: 4.

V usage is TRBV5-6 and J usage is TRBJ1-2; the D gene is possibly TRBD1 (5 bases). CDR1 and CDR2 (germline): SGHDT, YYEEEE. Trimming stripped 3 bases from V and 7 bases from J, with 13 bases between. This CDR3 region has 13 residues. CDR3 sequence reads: CASSSRGASGYTF. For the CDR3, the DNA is TGTGCCAGCAGCTCCCGGGGCGCCTCTGGCTACACCTTC. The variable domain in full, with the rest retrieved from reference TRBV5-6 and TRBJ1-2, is DAGVTQSPTHLIKTRGQQVTLRCSPKSGHDTVSWYQQALGQGPQFIFQYYEEEERQRGNFPDRFSGHQFPNYSSELNVNALLLGDSALYLCASSSRGASGYTFGSGTRLTVV.

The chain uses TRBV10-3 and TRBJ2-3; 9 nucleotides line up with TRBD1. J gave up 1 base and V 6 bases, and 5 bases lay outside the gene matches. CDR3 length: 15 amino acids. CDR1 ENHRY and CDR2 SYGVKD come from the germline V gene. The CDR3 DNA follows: TGTGCCATCAGCTCCGACAGGGGGGGCACAGATACGCAGTATTTT. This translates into CAISSDRGGTDTQYF.

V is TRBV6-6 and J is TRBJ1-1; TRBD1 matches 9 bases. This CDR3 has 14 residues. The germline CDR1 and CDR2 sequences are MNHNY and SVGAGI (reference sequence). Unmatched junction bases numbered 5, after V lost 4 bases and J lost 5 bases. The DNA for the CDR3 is TGTGCCAGCAGTTCTACAGGGGGCCGGACTGAAGCTTTCTTT. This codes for CASSSTGGRTEAFF.

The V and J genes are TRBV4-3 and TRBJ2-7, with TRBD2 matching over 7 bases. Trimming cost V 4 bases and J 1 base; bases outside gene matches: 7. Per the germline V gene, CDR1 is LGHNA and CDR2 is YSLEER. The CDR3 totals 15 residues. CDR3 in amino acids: CASSPSWGGSYEQYF. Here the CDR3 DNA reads TGCGCCAGCAGCCCGTCGTGGGGGGGATCCTACGAGCAGTACTTC.

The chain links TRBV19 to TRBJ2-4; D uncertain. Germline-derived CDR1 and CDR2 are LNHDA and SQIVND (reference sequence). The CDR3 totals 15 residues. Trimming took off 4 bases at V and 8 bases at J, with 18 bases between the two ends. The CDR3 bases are TGTGCCAGTAGTACGGACGTCGGTCCTGGGGACATTCAGTACTTC. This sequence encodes CASSTDVGPGDIQYF.

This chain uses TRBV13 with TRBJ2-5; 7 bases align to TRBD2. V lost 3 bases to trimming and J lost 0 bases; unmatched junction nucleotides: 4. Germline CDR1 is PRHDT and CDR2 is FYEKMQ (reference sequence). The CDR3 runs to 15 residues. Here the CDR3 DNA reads TGTGCCAGCAGCTTGGGGGGAGGGTACCAAGAGACCCAGTACTTC. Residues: CASSLGGGYQETQYF.

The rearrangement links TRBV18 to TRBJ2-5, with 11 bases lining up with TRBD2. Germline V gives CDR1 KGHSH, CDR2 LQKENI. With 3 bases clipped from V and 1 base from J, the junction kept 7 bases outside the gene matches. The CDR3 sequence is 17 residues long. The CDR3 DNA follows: TGTGCCAGCTCACCGCAGTTGACTAGCGGGACCCAAGAGACCCAGTACTTC. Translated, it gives CASSPQLTSGTQETQYF. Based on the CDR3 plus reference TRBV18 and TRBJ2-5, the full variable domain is NAGVMQNPRHLVRRRGQEARLRCSPMKGHSHVYWYRQLPEEGLKFMVYLQKENIIDESGMPKERFSAEFPKEGPSILRIQQVVRGDSAAYFCASSPQLTSGTQETQYFGPGTRLLVL.

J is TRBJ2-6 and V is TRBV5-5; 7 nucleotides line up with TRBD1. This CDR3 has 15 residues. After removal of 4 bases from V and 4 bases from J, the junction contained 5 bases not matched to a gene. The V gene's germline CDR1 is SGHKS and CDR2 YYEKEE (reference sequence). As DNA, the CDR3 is TGTGCCAGCAGCCTGACAGGGTCAGGGGCCAACGTCCTGACTTTC. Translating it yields CASSLTGSGANVLTF.

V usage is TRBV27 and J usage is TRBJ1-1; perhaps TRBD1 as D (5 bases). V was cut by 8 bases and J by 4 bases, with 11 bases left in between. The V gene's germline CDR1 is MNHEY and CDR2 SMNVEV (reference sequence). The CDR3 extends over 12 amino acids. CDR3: CASVSGTTEAFF. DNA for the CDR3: TGTGCCAGCGTTTCAGGGACCACTGAAGCTTTCTTT.

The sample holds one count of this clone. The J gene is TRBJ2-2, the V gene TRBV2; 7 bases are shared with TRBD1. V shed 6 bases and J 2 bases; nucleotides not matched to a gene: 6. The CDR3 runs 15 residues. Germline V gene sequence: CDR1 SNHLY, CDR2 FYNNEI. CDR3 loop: CASSLGTVNTGELFF. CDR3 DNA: TGTGCCAGCAGCCTTGGGACAGTCAACACCGGGGAGCTGTTTTTT. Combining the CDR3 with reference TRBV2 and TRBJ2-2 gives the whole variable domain EPEVTQTPSHQVTQMGQEVILRCVPISNHLYFYWYRQILGQKVEFLVSFYNNEISEKSEIFDDQFSVERPDGSNFTLKIRSTKLEDSAMYFCASSLGTVNTGELFFGEGSRLTVL.

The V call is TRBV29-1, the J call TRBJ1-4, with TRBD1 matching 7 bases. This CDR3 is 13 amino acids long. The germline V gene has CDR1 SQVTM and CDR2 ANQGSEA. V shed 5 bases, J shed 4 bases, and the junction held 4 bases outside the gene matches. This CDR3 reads CSVSGGFNEKLFF. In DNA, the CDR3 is TGCAGCGTTTCAGGGGGGTTTAATGAAAAACTGTTTTTT.

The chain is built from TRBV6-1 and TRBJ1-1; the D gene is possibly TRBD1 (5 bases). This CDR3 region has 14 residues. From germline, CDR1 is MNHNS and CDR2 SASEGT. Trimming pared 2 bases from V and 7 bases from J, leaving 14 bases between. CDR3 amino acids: CASSESWTGGEAFF. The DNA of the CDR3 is TGTGCCAGCAGTGAATCCTGGACCGGGGGTGAAGCTTTCTTT.

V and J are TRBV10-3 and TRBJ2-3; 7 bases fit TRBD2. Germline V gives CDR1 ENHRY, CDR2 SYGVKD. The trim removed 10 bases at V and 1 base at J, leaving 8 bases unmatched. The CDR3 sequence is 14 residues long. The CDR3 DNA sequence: TGTGCCACCTCGACTAGCCTGGGCACAGATACGCAGTATTTT. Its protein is CATSTSLGTDTQYF.

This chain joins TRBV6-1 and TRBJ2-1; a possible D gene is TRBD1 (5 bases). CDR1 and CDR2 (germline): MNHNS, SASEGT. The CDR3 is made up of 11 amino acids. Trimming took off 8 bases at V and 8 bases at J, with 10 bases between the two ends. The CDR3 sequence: CASGHRDEQFF. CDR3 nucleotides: TGTGCCAGCGGACATAGGGATGAGCAGTTCTTC.

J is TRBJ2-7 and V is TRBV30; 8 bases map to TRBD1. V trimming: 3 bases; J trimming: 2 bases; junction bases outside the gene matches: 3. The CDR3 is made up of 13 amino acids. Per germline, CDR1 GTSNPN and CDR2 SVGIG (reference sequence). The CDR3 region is CAWSVTGAYEQYF. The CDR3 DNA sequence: TGTGCCTGGAGCGTGACAGGGGCCTACGAGCAGTACTTC.

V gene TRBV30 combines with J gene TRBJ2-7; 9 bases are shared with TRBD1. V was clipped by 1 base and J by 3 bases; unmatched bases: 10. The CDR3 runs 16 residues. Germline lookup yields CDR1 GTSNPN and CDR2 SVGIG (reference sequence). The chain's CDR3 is CAWSGLSKGQGYEQYF. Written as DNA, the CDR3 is TGTGCCTGGAGTGGGTTATCAAAGGGACAGGGCTACGAGCAGTACTTC. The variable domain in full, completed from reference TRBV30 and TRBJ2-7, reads SQTIHQWPATLVQPVGSPLSLECTVEGTSNPNLYWYRQAAGRGLQLLFYSVGIGQISSEVPQNLSASRPQDRQFILSSKKLLLSDSGFYLCAWSGLSKGQGYEQYFGPGTRLTVT.